A single sample is the source of the 14 T cell receptor beta chains below, sequenced in a study of cytomegalovirus exposure and HLA in healthy donors (dated by TCRdb to 2015 to 2018). Receptors were amplified or captured by the immunoSEQ multiplex PCR assay. A mixture of 60 forward primers for TCR Vbeta segments and 13 reverse primers for TCR Jbeta segments was used in the multiplex PCR. This immuneACCESS table, as held by TCRdb, lists in-frame sequences with V and J called but not all clones. Of the missing ones, under half trace to an unresolved V gene in checked studies; the others have no known cause. Present in this sample are some 170,000 clones, about 80% of which were seen just once. Of the sample, about 1.3% falls within the top ten clones. Sequencing was carried out using PBMCs. These receptors all come from a woman aged 45-60 years in good health and CMV-seronegative.

The V and J genes are TRBV2 and TRBJ2-5, with D unresolved. The CDR3 totals 12 residues. Germline values: CDR1 SNHLY, CDR2 FYNNEI. With 10 bases removed from V and 2 bases from J, the gap between germline ends came to 11 bases. The DNA of the CDR3 is TGTGCCACCCTGAGGCGGCAAGAGACCCAGTACTTC. Encoded protein: CATLRRQETQYF.

DNA for the CDR3: TGTGCCAGCAGCTTAGTCGGTGGGAGTCACGAGCAGTACTTC. This gives the protein CASSLVGGSHEQYF. The J gene is TRBJ2-7, the V gene TRBV7-2, with D perhaps TRBD2 (5 bases). The CDR3 consists of 14 residues. Germline assignment: CDR1 SGHTA and CDR2 FQGNSA. V was clipped by 1 base and J by 5 bases, with 12 bases between them. Together with reference TRBV7-2 and TRBJ2-7, the CDR3 gives the full variable domain: GAGVSQSPSNKVTEKGKDVELRCDPISGHTALYWYRQSLGQGLEFLIYFQGNSAPDKSGLPSDRFSAERTGGSVSTLTIQRTQQEDSAVYLCASSLVGGSHEQYFGPGTRLTVT.

This clone was seen just once. The chain uses TRBV6-6 and TRBJ1-2; 10 nucleotides align to TRBD1. J gave up 7 bases and V 1 base, and 3 bases lay outside the gene matches. The CDR3 is 14 amino acids. Germline V gene data show CDR1 as MNHNY and CDR2 as SVGAGI (reference sequence). The chain's CDR3 is CASSYWDRGSGYTF. CDR3 nucleotide sequence: TGTGCCAGCAGTTACTGGGACAGGGGTTCTGGCTACACCTTC.

V usage is TRBV19 and J usage is TRBJ1-3; 7 nucleotides agree with TRBD1. This CDR3 is 14 amino acids long. J lost 1 base, V lost 5 bases, and 2 bases had no gene match. The germline V gene encodes CDR1 LNHDA and CDR2 SQIVND (reference sequence). The CDR3 loop reads CASSDRASGNTIYF. The CDR3 region has the DNA TGTGCCAGTAGTGACAGGGCATCTGGAAACACCATATATTTT.

J is TRBJ2-1 and V is TRBV9; D uncertain. The CDR3 runs to 11 residues. V was shortened by 7 bases and J by 8 bases, with 10 bases between the two germline ends. Germline V gene sequence: CDR1 SGDLS, CDR2 YYNGEE. The CDR3 sequence is CASPREDEQFF. The DNA for the CDR3 is TGTGCCAGCCCGCGAGAGGATGAGCAGTTCTTC.

The chain links TRBV28 to TRBJ1-5; 8 nucleotides align to TRBD1. Germline V gene data show CDR1 as MDHEN and CDR2 as SYDVKM. V shed 3 bases, J shed 4 bases, and the junction held 5 bases outside the gene matches. The CDR3 sequence is 15 residues long. For the CDR3, the DNA is TGTGCCAGCAGTTTTGGGGACAGGAATAATCAGCCCCAGCATTTT. Its translation: CASSFGDRNNQPQHF.

V usage is TRBV9 and J usage is TRBJ1-2; the D is unclear. This CDR3 has 12 residues. Germline V CDR1 and CDR2: SGDLS, YYNGEE. Trimming took 7 bases from V and 4 from J, leaving 11 bases between them. The CDR3 sequence is CASGERFYGYTF. CDR3 DNA sequence: TGTGCCAGCGGGGAGAGGTTCTATGGCTACACCTTC.

The V gene is TRBV10-3, the J gene TRBJ2-3, with D perhaps TRBD2 (6 bases). CDR3 length: 16 residues. With 4 bases removed from V and 0 bases from J, the gap between germline ends came to 14 bases. Germline lookup yields CDR1 ENHRY and CDR2 SYGVKD. In DNA form, the CDR3 reads TGTGCCATCAGTGGTCAGATTGCGGGAAGCACAGATACGCAGTATTTT. As protein: CAISGQIAGSTDTQYF.

The chain combines TRBV5-1 with TRBJ2-5, with TRBD1 as a possible D gene (5 bases). Per the germline V gene, CDR1 is SGHRS and CDR2 is YFSETQ. This CDR3 contains 14 residues. V gave up 0 bases and J gave up 5 bases, with 11 bases separating them. Here the CDR3 reads CASSLEGSRETQYF. In DNA form, the CDR3 reads TGCGCCAGCAGCTTGGAGGGGTCACGGGAGACCCAGTACTTC.

The chain uses TRBV19 and TRBJ1-1; D is unresolved. Between the trimmed V and J ends, which lost 3 bases and 1 base, there was a span of 6 bases. CDR3 length: 13 amino acids. The germline CDR1 and CDR2 sequences are LNHDA and SQIVND (reference sequence). DNA of the CDR3: TGTGCCAGTAGTATTATTAAGAACACTGAAGCTTTCTTT. Protein sequence: CASSIIKNTEAFF.

This clone was seen just once. The J gene is TRBJ1-3, the V gene TRBV4-1; no definite D call. CDR3 size: 17 residues. The germline V and J ends were trimmed by 4 bases and 0 bases, with 16 bases remaining between them. The V gene's germline CDR1 is MGHRA and CDR2 YSYEKL. This chain's CDR3 is CASSRTSGLLSGNTIYF. CDR3 DNA: TGCGCCAGCAGCCGAACATCCGGACTGCTCTCTGGAAACACCATATATTTT.

This chain links TRBV5-1 with TRBJ2-3, with 7 bases that match TRBD2. This CDR3 has 14 amino acids. Germline V gene sequence: CDR1 SGHRS, CDR2 YFSETQ. V lost 5 bases, J lost 2 bases, and 5 bases stayed unmatched. The CDR3 region has the DNA TGCGCCAGCAGTCGGGAGGCGATCACAGATACGCAGTATTTT. It codes for CASSREAITDTQYF.

The chain recombines TRBV7-9 with TRBJ1-2, with D perhaps TRBD1 (6 bases). CDR1 and CDR2 from the germline V gene are SEHNR and FQNEAQ (reference sequence). The V end lost 2 bases, the J end lost 6 bases, and 10 bases lay between the germline ends. CDR3 length: 13 residues. The CDR3 here is CASSLTGSNGYTF. DNA for the CDR3: TGTGCCAGCAGCTTAACAGGGTCCAATGGCTACACCTTC.

This clone showed up just once. The chain uses TRBV27 and TRBJ1-1; 9 positions match TRBD1. From germline, CDR1 is MNHEY and CDR2 SMNVEV (reference sequence). The CDR3 is 17 residues long. V shed 3 bases and J 3 bases; nucleotides not matched to a gene: 11. The CDR3 sequence is CASSLRGTGTLYTEAFF. In nucleotides, the CDR3 is TGTGCCAGCAGTTTGCGAGGGACAGGGACGTTGTACACTGAAGCTTTCTTT.